This paragraph reports one TCR beta chain. What it binds is not known. CDR3 length: 15 amino acids. Germline CDR1 reads DFQATT; CDR2 reads SNEGSKA (reference sequence). The trim removed 5 bases at V and 2 bases at J, leaving 9 bases unmatched. The sample originates from a study of blood T cells in healthy people across ages. Findings and caveats of the study: PBMC samples, being unsorted, prevented any conclusive comparison of naive and antigen-experienced cells.

A J-beta primer mix and a sample-barcoded 5' primer were used in a second PCR of roughly 6 to 12 cycles. TCRdb recomputed calls from the 5' RACE reads with MiXCR, one row per CDR3 protein. The sample carries hundreds of thousands of distinct CDR3 sequences, nearly 60% recorded once. The chain is built from TRBV20-1 and TRBJ1-5, with 7 bases aligning to TRBD1. Sequenced sample: blood. The TCR comes from a man aged 25 to 40 in good health. The CDR3 here is CSALVTGSGNQPQHF. The CDR3 bases are TGCAGTGCTTTAGTGACAGGGTCGGGCAATCAGCCCCAGCATTTT.